This T cell receptor (beta chain) was captured in a study of CD8 T cells in Susac syndrome. Overall study context: There were about 6 sequenced Susac syndrome patients with active disease and 8 or 9 in remission. Patients with Susac syndrome were, at the time of blood collection, therapy-naive, maintained on corticosteroids, or maintained on intravenous immunoglobulin alone.

Blood CD8+ and CD4+ T cells underwent high-throughput TCR beta sequencing. CDR1 and CDR2 (germline): SGHNT, YYREEE (reference sequence). The CDR3 sequence is 14 residues long. V lost 0 bases and J lost 6, with 9 bases in between. RNA totalling about 0.5 to 1 ug underwent reverse transcription with random hexamers. Coverage of TCR beta CDR3 amplification by immunoSEQ multiplex PCR extended to 54 Vbeta and 13 Jbeta. TCRdb recomputed calls from the immunoSEQ multiplex PCR reads with MiXCR, one row per CDR3 protein. The sample consists of 130,000 or so distinct CDR3 sequences, 85% to 95% of them appearing once.

The sequencing sample was made of CD8+ T cells from PBMCs. The rearrangement uses TRBV5-4 and TRBJ2-2; D may correspond to TRBD1 or TRBD2 (5 bases each). This clonotype was sampled from a human donor with Susac syndrome. The CDR3 coding sequence is TGTGCCAGCAGCTTGGGGGACCGCGCCGGGGAGCTGTTTTTT. This codes for CASSLGDRAGELFF.